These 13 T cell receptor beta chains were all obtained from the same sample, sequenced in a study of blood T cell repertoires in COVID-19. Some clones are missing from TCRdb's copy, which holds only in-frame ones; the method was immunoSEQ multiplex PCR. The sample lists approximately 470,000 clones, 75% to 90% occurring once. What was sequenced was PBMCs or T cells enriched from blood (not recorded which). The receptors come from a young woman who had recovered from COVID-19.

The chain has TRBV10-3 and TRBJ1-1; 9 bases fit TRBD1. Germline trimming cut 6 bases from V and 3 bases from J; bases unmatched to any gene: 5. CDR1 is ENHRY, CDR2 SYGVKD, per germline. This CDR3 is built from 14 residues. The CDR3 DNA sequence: TGTGCCATCAGGCGGACAGGGGAGGACACTGAAGCTTTCTTT. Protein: CAIRRTGEDTEAFF.

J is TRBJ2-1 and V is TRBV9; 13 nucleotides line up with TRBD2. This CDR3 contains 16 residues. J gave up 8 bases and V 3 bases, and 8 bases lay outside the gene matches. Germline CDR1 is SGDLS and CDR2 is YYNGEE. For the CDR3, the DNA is TGTGCCAGCAGCGCCTGGAGACTAGCGGGGGGTGATGAGCAGTTCTTC. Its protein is CASSAWRLAGGDEQFF.

The DNA for the CDR3 is TGTGCCAGCAGTTTATCGACTTCCGGGACTGCGGCGGAGACCCAGTACTTC. Protein: CASSLSTSGTAAETQYF. J is TRBJ2-5 and V is TRBV27; a possible D gene is TRBD2 (6 bases). The CDR3 is 17 residues long. V was trimmed by 0 bases and J by 5 bases, leaving 19 bases between them. Germline CDR1 reads MNHEY; CDR2 reads SMNVEV (reference sequence).

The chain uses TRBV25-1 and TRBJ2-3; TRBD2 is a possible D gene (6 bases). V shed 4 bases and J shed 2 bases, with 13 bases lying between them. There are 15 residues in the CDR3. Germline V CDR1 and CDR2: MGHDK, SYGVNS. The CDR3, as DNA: TGTGCCAGCAGTGGATTTAGCGGAGACACAGATACGCAGTATTTT. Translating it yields CASSGFSGDTDTQYF.

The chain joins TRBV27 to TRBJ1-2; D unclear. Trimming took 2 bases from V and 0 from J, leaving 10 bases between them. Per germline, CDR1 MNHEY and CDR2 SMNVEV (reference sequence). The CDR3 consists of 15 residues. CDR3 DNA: TGTGCCAGCAGTTTACTAGCCGTTCCTAACTATGGCTACACCTTC. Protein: CASSLLAVPNYGYTF.

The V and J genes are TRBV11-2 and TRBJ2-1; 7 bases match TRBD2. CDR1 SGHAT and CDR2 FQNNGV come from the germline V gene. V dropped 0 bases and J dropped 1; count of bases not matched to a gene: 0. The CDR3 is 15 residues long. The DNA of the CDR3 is TGTGCCAGCAGCTTAGAGGGGGGGTCCTACAATGAGCAGTTCTTC. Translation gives CASSLEGGSYNEQFF.

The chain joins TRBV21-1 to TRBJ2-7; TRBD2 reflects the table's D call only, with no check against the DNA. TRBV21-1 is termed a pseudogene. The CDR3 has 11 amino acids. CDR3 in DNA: TGTGCCAGCGGTGGAGCCTACGAGCAGTACTTC. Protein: CASGGAYEQYF.

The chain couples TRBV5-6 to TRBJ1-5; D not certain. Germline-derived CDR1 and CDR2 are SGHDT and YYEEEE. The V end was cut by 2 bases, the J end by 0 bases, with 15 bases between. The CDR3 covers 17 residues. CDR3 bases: TGTGCCAGCAGCTTTGCAGTCGGACTAAATAGCAATCAGCCCCAGCATTTT. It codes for CASSFAVGLNSNQPQHF.

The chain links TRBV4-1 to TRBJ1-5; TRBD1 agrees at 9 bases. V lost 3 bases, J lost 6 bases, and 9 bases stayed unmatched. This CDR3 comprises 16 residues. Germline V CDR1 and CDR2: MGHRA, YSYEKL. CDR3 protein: CASSHVPGQGPQPQHF. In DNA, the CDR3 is TGCGCCAGCAGCCATGTGCCGGGACAGGGCCCTCAGCCCCAGCATTTT.

Written as DNA, the CDR3 is TGTGCCATCAGTGAGTCGGGACAGGACTATGGCTACACCTTC. Residues: CAISESGQDYGYTF. The V and J genes are TRBV10-3 and TRBJ1-2, with 8 bases matching TRBD1. Germline V CDR1 and CDR2: ENHRY, SYGVKD. This CDR3 comprises 14 residues. J lost 3 bases, V lost 0 bases, and 0 bases had no gene match.

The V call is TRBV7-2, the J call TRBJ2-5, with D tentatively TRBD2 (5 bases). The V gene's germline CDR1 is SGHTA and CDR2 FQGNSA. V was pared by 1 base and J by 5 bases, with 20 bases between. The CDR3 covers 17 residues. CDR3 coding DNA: TGTGCCAGCAGCTTAGGGCTGGGAGTAGCCATCGGGGAGACCCAGTACTTC. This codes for CASSLGLGVAIGETQYF.

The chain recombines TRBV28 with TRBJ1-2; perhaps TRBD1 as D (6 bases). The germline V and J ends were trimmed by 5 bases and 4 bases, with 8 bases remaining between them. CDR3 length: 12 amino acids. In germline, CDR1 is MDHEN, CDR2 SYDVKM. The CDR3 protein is CASSIGGYGYTF. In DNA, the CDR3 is TGTGCCAGCAGTATAGGGGGCTATGGCTACACCTTC.

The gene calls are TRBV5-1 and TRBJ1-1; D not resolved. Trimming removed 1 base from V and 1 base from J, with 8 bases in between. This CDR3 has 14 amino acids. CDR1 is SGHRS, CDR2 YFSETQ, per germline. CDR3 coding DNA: TGCGCCAGCAGCTTGACAGCCTCGAACACTGAAGCTTTCTTT. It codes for CASSLTASNTEAFF. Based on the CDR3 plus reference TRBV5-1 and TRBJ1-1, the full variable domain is KAGVTQTPRYLIKTRGQQVTLSCSPISGHRSVSWYQQTPGQGLQFLFEYFSETQRNKGNFPGRFSGRQFSNSRSEMNVSTLELGDSALYLCASSLTASNTEAFFGQGTRLTVV.